The next 19 T cell receptor beta chains were all read from a single sample in a study of blood T cell repertoires in COVID-19. Assay used: immunoSEQ multiplex PCR; TCRdb lists only in-frame clones, some missing. The table has 95,000 to 150,000 clones, more than 70% seen once. Source material: peripheral blood. The source of these receptors is a human donor in a cohort sampled during active COVID-19.

This clone was seen a single time. The chain is built from TRBV6-2 or TRBV6-3 and TRBJ2-7, with 8 positions matching TRBD2. Germline V lookup: CDR1 MNHEY, CDR2 SVGEGT. The CDR3 length is 16 residues. The junction had 10 bases not matched to a gene; V was cut back by 2 bases and J by 4 bases. The CDR3: CASSYRSKGLEYEQYF. DNA for the CDR3: TGTGCCAGCAGTTACAGGAGCAAGGGACTAGAGTACGAGCAGTACTTC.

The rearrangement uses TRBV5-1 and TRBJ2-1; 8 nucleotides align to TRBD1. J was trimmed by 1 base and V by 2 bases; bases with no gene match: 2. The germline gives CDR1 SGHRS, CDR2 YFSETQ. This CDR3 has 15 amino acids. The CDR3 DNA follows: TGCGCCAGCAGCTTAGACAGGGGTTCCTACAATGAGCAGTTCTTC. Protein: CASSLDRGSYNEQFF.

The rearrangement joins TRBV7-8 to TRBJ1-5; TRBD1 is a possible D gene (5 bases). Germline CDR1 and CDR2: SGHVS and FQNEAQ. V was pared by 1 base and J by 6 bases, with 13 bases between. The CDR3 runs 15 residues. The DNA of the CDR3 is TGTGCCAGCAGCTTAGGATACGGGGGTAGTCAGCCCCAGCATTTT. Translation: CASSLGYGGSQPQHF.

The rearrangement joins TRBV5-1 to TRBJ2-5, with 7 bases identical to TRBD2. The germline gives CDR1 SGHRS, CDR2 YFSETQ. This CDR3 contains 14 residues. With 0 bases clipped from V and 3 bases from J, the junction kept 2 bases outside the gene matches. The CDR3 loop is CASSLVAGEETQYF. The CDR3 DNA follows: TGCGCCAGCAGCTTGGTTGCGGGAGAAGAGACCCAGTACTTC.

V is TRBV28 and J is TRBJ1-5, with D unclear. V lost 5 bases and J 12 bases, leaving 14 bases between the germline ends. CDR1 MDHEN and CDR2 SYDVKM come from the germline V gene. The length of the CDR3 is 12 residues. CDR3 nucleotide sequence: TGTGCCAGCAGTGCCGGAGCGGACCTCCAGCATTTT. It translates to CASSAGADLQHF.

The chain links TRBV27 to TRBJ2-7; 9 positions match TRBD2. The CDR3 contains 16 residues. CDR1 MNHEY and CDR2 SMNVEV come from the germline V gene (reference sequence). With 6 bases clipped from V and 0 bases from J, the junction kept 9 bases outside the gene matches. For the CDR3, the DNA is TGTGCCAGCAGCCCTAGCGGGGCCCACAGCTCCTACGAGCAGTACTTC. Translation gives CASSPSGAHSSYEQYF.

This chain uses TRBV2 with TRBJ2-7; D might be TRBD2 (5 bases). The V gene lost 3 bases and the J gene lost 7 bases, with 13 bases spanning the gap. Germline loops: CDR1 SNHLY, CDR2 FYNNEI. The CDR3 covers 13 residues. The CDR3 sequence is CASSDGFGVEQYF. The CDR3 nucleotides are TGTGCCAGCAGTGATGGGTTCGGGGTTGAGCAGTACTTC.

This clone showed up just once. The chain is built from TRBV6-5 and TRBJ2-7, with 10 nucleotides matching TRBD2. CDR1 is MNHEY and CDR2 is SVGAGI in the germline V gene. The CDR3 covers 16 residues. With V trimmed by 0 bases and J by 0 bases, 2 bases remained unmatched. CDR3 nucleotide sequence: TGTGCCAGCAGTTACTCGACTAGCGGGTCCTCCTACGAGCAGTACTTC. Amino acid sequence: CASSYSTSGSSYEQYF.

This clone was counted a few times. The chain employs TRBV28 and TRBJ2-7; D possibly corresponds to TRBD2 (6 bases). Looked up from germline, CDR1 is MDHEN and CDR2 is SYDVKM. CDR3 length equals 13 residues. V was clipped by 6 bases and J by 3 bases, with 12 bases between them. The CDR3, as DNA: TGTGCCAGCAGCCGGGACTTTCGCTACGAGCAGTACTTC. Translated: CASSRDFRYEQYF.

This rearrangement joins TRBV9 to TRBJ1-1, with D possibly matching TRBD1 (6 bases). Trimming left V 4 bases short and J 11 bases short, with 15 bases between. The CDR3 contains 12 residues. CDR1 and CDR2 (germline): SGDLS, YYNGEE. The CDR3 DNA follows: TGTGCCAGCAGCCCCCTAGGGGGTGACGCTTTCTTT. It translates to CASSPLGGDAFF.

This chain connects TRBV27 to TRBJ2-7; D ambiguous. CDR1 MNHEY and CDR2 SMNVEV come from the germline V gene (reference sequence). The CDR3 covers 14 residues. The V end lost 2 bases, the J end lost 3 bases, and 11 bases lay between the germline ends. CDR3 loop: CASSLGDQIYEQYF. As DNA, the CDR3 is TGTGCCAGCAGTTTAGGAGACCAGATCTACGAGCAGTACTTC.

This clone was observed once. The rearrangement links TRBV28 to TRBJ2-1; 7 bases are shared with TRBD2. Germline V gene data show CDR1 as MDHEN and CDR2 as SYDVKM. The CDR3 contains 15 residues. Trimming took 8 bases from V and 7 from J; bases not matched to a gene: 14. This CDR3 is CASSTPGRGTNEQFF. DNA for the CDR3: TGTGCCAGCTCCACGCCGGGGAGGGGTACGAATGAGCAGTTCTTC.

There are a few counts of this clone. The rearrangement uses TRBV5-1 and TRBJ2-7; 9 bases map to TRBD1. The CDR3 has 15 amino acids. V shed 4 bases and J 2 bases; nucleotides not matched to a gene: 7. The germline V gene encodes CDR1 SGHRS and CDR2 YFSETQ. The CDR3 loop reads CASSNLGQGPYEQYF. The CDR3 nucleotides read TGCGCCAGCAGCAACCTGGGACAGGGCCCCTACGAGCAGTACTTC.

The chain employs TRBV10-3 and TRBJ2-7, with 9 nucleotides matching TRBD1. V shed 4 bases, J shed 6 bases, and the junction held 7 bases outside the gene matches. Germline V lookup: CDR1 ENHRY, CDR2 SYGVKD. The CDR3 is 14 residues long. CDR3 sequence: CAISAGTGRGEQYF. The CDR3, as DNA: TGTGCCATCAGTGCCGGGACAGGGAGGGGCGAGCAGTACTTC.

The chain uses TRBV28 and TRBJ1-5; D not certain. Germline CDR1 MDHEN, CDR2 SYDVKM. V was trimmed by 5 bases and J by 3 bases, leaving 5 bases between them. The CDR3 contains 12 residues. CDR3 sequence: CASSTYNQPQHF. CDR3 in DNA: TGTGCCAGCAGTACTTACAATCAGCCCCAGCATTTT.

The chain recombines TRBV6-5 with TRBJ2-7; D might be TRBD1 (6 bases). Germline-derived CDR1 and CDR2 are MNHEY and SVGAGI. This CDR3 is 14 amino acids long. Trimming shortened V by 6 bases and J by 2 bases, and 14 bases separated the two germline ends. The CDR3, as DNA: TGTGCCAGCAGCCATCGGGACATCACCTACGAGCAGTACTTC. It encodes CASSHRDITYEQYF.

The rearrangement joins TRBV15 to TRBJ1-3; the D is unclear. This CDR3 comprises 14 residues. The V gene lost 4 bases and the J gene lost 0 bases, with 7 bases spanning the gap. Germline V CDR1 and CDR2: LNHNV, YYDKDF (reference sequence). The CDR3 bases are TGTGCCACCAGCATAGTGTCCTCTGGAAACACCATATATTTT. Its translation: CATSIVSSGNTIYF.

CDR3 coding DNA: TGCGCCAGCAGCCAAAAGGGGACAACAATGAACACTGAAGCTTTCTTT. Translated: CASSQKGTTMNTEAFF. The rearrangement uses TRBV4-1 and TRBJ1-1; TRBD1 might be the D (6 bases). Germline CDR1 MGHRA, CDR2 YSYEKL. Trimming left V 2 bases short and J 0 bases short, with 13 bases between. The CDR3 runs 16 residues.

The chain uses TRBV18 and TRBJ2-7, with 10 bases that match TRBD1. V dropped 5 bases and J dropped 6; count of bases not matched to a gene: 4. Per germline, CDR1 KGHSH and CDR2 LQKENI. The CDR3 totals 13 residues. The CDR3 DNA sequence: TGTGCCAGCTCAACCGGGACAGGGGTCGAGCAGTACTTC. Its translation is CASSTGTGVEQYF.